This TCR beta chain was found in a study of CD8 T cells in Susac syndrome. There are 14 residues in the CDR3. The ends lost 3 bases at V and 5 bases at J; junction bases unmatched: 6. CDR1 is KGHSH and CDR2 is LQKENI in the germline V gene. TEMRA cells were FACS-enriched, with CD8+ and CD4+ T cells isolated negatively. Random hexamers were used to reverse transcribe the RNA input (about 0.45 to 1 ug). TCRdb processed the immunoSEQ multiplex PCR reads anew with MiXCR; each CDR3 protein has one entry. The table records about 150,000 distinct CDR3 sequences, around 95% of them present only once. The receptor comes from a human donor with multiple sclerosis. The chain combines TRBV18 with TRBJ1-1, with 7 bases matching TRBD1. The sequenced sample consisted of CD8+ T cells from PBMCs. The CDR3, as DNA: TGTGCCAGCTCACCCCGACAGGGAGGAACTGAAGCTTTCTTT. It encodes CASSPRQGGTEAFF.